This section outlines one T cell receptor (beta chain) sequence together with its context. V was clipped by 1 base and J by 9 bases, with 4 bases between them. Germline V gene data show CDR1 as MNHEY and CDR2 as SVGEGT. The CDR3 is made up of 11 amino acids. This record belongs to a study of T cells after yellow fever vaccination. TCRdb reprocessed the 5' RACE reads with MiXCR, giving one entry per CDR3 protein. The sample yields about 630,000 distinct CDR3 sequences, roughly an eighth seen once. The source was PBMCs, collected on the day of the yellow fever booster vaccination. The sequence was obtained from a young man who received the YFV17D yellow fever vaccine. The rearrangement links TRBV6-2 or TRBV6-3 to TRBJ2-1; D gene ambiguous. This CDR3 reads CASSYWGEQFF. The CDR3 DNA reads TGTGCCAGCAGTTACTGGGGTGAGCAGTTCTTC.